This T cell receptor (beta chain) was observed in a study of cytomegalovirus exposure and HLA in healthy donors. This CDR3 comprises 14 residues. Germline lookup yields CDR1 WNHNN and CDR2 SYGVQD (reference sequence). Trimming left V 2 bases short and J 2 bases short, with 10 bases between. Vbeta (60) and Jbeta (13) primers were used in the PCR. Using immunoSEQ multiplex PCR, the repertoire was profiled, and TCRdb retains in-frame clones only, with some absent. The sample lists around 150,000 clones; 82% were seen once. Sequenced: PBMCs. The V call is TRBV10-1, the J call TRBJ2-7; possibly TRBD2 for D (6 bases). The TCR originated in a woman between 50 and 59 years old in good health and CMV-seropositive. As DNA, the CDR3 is TGCGCCAGCAGTGAGGGGTCTAGCGCCTACGAGCAGTACTTC. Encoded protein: CASSEGSSAYEQYF.